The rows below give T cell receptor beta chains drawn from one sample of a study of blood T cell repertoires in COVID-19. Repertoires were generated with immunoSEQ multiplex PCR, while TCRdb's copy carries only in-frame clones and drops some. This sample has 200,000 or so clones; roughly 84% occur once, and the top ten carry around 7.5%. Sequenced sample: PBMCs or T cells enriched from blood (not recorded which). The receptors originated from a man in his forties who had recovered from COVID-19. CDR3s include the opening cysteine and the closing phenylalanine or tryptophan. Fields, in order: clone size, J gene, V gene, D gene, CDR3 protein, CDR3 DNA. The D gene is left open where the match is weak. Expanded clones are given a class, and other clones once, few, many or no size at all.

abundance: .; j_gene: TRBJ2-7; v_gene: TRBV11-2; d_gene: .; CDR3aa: CASSLEQGNSYEQYF; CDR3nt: TGTGCCAGCAGCTTAGAACAGGGCAACTCCTACGAGCAGTACTTC
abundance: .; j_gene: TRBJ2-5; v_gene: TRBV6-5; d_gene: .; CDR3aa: CASSYLPGLQETQYF; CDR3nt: TGTGCCAGCAGTTACCTTCCGGGACTTCAAGAGACCCAGTACTTC
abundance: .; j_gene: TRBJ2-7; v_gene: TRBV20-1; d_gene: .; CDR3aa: CSASLAALSYEQYF; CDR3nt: TGCAGTGCTAGTCTGGCGGCCCTCTCCTACGAGCAGTACTTC
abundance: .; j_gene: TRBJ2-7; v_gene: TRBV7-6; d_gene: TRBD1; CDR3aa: CASSPGTGSYEQYF; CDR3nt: TGTGCCAGCAGCCCAGGGACAGGCTCCTACGAGCAGTACTTC
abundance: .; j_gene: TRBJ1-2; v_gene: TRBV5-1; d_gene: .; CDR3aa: CASRLAGAGGYTF; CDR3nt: TGCGCCAGCAGACTCGCAGGGGCCGGTGGCTACACCTTC
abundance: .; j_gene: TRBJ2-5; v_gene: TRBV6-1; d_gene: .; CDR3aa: CASSDPSVPRETQYF; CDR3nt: TGTGCCAGCAGTGATCCTTCCGTTCCCCGAGAGACCCAGTACTTC
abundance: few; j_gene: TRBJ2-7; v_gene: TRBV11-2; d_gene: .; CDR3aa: CASSLEGISSYEQYF; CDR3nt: TGTGCCAGCAGCCTGGAGGGGATTTCGTCCTACGAGCAGTACTTC
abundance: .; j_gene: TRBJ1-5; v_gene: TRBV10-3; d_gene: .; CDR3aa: CAISEGSRDQPQHF; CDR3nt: TGTGCCATCAGTGAAGGAAGCAGGGATCAGCCCCAGCATTTT
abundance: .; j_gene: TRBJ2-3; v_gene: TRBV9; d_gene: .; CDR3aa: CASSGDTLADTQYF; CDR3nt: TGTGCCAGCAGCGGAGACACCCTTGCAGATACGCAGTATTTT
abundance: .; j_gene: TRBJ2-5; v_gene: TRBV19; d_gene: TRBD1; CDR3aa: CASQAGGRETQYF; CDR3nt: TGTGCCTCACAGGCAGGGGGCCGAGAGACCCAGTACTTC
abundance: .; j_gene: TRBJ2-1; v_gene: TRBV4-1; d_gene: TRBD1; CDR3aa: CASSPVHTRDRGYNEQFF; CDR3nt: TGCGCCAGCAGCCCAGTTCATACCCGGGACAGGGGCTACAATGAGCAGTTCTTC
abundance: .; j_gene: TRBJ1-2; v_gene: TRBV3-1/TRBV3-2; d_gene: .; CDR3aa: CASSQGYMGAYGYTF; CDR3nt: TGTGCCAGCAGCCAAGGTTATATGGGGGCTTATGGCTACACCTTC
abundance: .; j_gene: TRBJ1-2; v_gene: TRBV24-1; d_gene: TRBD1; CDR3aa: CATSGSSGPGQGAGGYTF; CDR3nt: TGTGCCACCAGTGGTAGTAGTGGGCCTGGACAGGGGGCTGGTGGCTACACCTTC
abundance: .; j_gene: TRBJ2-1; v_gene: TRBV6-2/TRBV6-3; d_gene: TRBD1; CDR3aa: CASSWGPDRVQNNEQFF; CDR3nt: TGTGCCAGCAGTTGGGGACCCGACAGGGTTCAAAACAATGAGCAGTTCTTC
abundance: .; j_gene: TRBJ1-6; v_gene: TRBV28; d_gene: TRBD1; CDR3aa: CASSLDRGLSPLHF; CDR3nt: TGTGCCAGCAGTTTAGACAGGGGGCTTTCACCCCTCCACTTT
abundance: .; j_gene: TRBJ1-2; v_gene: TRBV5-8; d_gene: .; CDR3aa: CASSYREANYGYTF; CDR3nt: TGTGCCAGCAGCTACAGGGAAGCTAACTATGGCTACACCTTC
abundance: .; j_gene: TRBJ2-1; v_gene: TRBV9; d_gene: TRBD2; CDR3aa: CASSSRAPASGGFYNEQFF; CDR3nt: TGTGCCAGCAGCTCGCGAGCGCCGGCTAGCGGGGGCTTCTACAATGAGCAGTTCTTC
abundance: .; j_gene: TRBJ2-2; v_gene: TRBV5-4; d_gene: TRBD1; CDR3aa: CASSSPGQTTGELFF; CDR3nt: TGTGCCAGCAGCTCACCGGGACAGACCACCGGGGAGCTGTTTTTT
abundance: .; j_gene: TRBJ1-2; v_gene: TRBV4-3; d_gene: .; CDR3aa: CASSLSDTSIYGYTF; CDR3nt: TGCGCCAGCAGCCTATCGGACACCTCCATCTATGGCTACACCTTC
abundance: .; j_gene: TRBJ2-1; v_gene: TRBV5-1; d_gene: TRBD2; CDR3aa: CASSLLAGGTYNEQFF; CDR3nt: TGCGCCAGCAGCTTGCTAGCGGGGGGGACCTACAATGAGCAGTTCTTC
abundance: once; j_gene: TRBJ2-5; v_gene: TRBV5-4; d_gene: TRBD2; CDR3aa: CASSLGALAGVETQYF; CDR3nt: TGTGCCAGCAGCCTCGGTGCCTTAGCGGGGGTGGAGACCCAGTACTTC
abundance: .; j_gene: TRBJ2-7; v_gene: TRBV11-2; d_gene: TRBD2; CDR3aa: CASSLGVGGGAYEQYF; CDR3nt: TGTGCCAGCAGCTTAGGAGTGGGCGGGGGGGCCTACGAGCAGTACTTC
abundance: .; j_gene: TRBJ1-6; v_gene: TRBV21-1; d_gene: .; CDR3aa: CASSKALPLRTANTSGRSPLHF; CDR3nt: TGTGCCAGCAGCAAAGCGCTTCCGTTGCGAACAGCCAACACGAGCGGGCGTTCACCCCTCCACTTT
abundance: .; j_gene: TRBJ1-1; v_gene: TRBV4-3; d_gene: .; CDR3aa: CASSQGILWREAPRAEAFF; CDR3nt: TGCGCCAGCAGCCAAGGGATTTTATGGAGGGAAGCCCCGAGGGCTGAAGCTTTCTTT
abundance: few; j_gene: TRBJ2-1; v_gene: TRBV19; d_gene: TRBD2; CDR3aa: CASSGRLASGDNEQFF; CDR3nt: TGTGCCAGTAGTGGACGACTAGCGTCGGGGGACAATGAGCAGTTCTTC
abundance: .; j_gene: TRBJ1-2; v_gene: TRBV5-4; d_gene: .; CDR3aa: CASSLRERYGYTF; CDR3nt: TGTGCCAGCAGCTTGCGCGAAAGATATGGCTACACCTTC
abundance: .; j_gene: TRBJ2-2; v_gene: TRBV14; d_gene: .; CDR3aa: CASSRMGLGTGELFF; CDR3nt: TGTGCCAGCAGCCGCATGGGACTGGGCACCGGGGAGCTGTTTTTT
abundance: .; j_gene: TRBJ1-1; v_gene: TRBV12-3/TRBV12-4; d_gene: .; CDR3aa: CASSLSGSAEAFF; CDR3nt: TGTGCCAGCAGTTTATCCGGGAGCGCTGAAGCTTTCTTT
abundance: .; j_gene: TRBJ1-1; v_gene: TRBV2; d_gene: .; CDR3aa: CASPRWFGTEAFF; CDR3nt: TGTGCCAGCCCTCGGTGGTTCGGCACTGAAGCTTTCTTT
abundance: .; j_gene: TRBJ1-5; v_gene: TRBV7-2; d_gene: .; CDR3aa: CASSQITGLGQPQHF; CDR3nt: TGTGCCAGCAGTCAAATTACAGGGCTCGGTCAGCCCCAGCATTTT
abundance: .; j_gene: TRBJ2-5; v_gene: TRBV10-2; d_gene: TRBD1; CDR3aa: CASRKQGVETQYF; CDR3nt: TGCGCCAGCAGAAAACAGGGGGTGGAGACCCAGTACTTC
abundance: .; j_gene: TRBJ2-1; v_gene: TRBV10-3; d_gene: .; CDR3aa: CAISEFRGIENEQFF; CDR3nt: TGTGCCATCAGTGAGTTCCGCGGGATTGAGAATGAGCAGTTCTTC